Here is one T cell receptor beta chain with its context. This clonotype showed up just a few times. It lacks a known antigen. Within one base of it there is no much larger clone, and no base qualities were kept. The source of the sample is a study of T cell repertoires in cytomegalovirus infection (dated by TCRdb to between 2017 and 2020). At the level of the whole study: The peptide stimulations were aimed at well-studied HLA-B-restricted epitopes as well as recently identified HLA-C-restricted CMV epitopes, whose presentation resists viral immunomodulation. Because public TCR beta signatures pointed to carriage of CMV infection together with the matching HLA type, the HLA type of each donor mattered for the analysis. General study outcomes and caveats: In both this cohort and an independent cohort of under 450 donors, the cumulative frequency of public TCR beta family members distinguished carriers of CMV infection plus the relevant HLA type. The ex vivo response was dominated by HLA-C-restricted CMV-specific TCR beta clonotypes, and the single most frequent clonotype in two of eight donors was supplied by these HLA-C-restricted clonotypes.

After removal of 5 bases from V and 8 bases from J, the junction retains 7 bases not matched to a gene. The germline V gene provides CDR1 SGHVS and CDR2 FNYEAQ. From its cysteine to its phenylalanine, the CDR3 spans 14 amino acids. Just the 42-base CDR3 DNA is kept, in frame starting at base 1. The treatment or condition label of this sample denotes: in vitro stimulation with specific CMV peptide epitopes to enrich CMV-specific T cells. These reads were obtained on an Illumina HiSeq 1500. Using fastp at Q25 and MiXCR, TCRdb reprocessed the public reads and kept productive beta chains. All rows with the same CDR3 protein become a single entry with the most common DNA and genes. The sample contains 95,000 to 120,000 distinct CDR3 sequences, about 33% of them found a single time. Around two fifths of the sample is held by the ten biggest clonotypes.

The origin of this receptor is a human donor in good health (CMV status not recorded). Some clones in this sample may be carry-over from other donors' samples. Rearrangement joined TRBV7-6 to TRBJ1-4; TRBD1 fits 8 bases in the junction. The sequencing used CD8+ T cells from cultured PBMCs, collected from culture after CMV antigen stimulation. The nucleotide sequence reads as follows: TGTGCCAGCAGCCCCGGACAGGGCTACGAAAAACTGTTTTTT. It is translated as CASSPGQGYEKLFF.